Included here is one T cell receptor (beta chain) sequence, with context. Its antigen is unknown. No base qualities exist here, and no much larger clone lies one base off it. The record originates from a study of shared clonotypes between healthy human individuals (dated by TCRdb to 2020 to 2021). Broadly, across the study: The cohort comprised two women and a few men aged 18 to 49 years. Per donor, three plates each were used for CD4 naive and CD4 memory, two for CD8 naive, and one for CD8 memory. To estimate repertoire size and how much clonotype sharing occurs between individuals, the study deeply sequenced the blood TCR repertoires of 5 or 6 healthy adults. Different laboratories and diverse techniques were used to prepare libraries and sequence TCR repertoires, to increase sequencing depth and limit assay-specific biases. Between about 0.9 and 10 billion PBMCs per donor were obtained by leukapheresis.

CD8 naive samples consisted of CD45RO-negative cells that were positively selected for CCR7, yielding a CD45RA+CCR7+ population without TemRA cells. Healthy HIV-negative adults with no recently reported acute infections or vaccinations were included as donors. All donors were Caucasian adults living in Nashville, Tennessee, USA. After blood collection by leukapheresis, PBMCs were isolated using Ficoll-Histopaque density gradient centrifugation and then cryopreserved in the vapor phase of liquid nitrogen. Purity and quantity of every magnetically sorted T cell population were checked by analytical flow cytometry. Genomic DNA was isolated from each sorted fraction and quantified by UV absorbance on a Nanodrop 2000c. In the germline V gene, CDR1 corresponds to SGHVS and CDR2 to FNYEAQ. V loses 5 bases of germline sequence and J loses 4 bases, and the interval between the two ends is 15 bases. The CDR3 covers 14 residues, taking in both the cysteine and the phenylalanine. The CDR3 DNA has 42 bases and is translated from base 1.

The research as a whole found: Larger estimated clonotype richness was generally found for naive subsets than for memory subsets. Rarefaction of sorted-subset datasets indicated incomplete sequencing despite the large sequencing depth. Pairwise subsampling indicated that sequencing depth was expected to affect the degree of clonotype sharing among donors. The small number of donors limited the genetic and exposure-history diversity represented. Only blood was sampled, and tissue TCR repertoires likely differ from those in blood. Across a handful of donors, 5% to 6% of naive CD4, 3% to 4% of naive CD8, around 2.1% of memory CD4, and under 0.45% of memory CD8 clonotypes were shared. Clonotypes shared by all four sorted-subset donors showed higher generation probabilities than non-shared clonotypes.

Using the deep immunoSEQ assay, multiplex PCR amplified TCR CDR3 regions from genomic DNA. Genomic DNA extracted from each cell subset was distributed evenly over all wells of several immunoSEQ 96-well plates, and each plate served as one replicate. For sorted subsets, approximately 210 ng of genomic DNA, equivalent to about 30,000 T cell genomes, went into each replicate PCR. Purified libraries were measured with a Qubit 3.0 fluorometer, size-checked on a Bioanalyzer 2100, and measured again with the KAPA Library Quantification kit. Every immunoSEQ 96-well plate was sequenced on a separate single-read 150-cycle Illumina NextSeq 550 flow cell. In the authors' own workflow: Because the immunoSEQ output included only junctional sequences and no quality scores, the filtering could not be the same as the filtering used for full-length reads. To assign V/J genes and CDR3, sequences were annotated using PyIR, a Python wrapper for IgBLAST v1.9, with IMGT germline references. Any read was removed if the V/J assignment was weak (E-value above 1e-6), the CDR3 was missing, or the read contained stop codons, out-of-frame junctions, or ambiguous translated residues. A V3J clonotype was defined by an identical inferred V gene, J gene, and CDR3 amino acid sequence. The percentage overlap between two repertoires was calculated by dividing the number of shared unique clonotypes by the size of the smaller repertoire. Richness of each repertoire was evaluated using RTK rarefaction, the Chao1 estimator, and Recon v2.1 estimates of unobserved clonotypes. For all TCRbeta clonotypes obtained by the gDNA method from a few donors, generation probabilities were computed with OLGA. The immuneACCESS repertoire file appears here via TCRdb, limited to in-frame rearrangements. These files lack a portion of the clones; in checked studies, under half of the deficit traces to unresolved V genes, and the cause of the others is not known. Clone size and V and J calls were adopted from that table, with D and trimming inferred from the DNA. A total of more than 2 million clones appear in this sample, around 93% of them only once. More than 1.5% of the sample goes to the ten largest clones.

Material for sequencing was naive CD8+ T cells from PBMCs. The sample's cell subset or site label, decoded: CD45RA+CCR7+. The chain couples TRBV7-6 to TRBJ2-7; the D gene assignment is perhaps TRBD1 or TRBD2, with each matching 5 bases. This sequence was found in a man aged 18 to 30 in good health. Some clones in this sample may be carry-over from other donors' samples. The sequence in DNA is TGTGCCAGCAGCCAATTGGGGGTTGGGTACGAGCAGTACTTC. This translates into CASSQLGVGYEQYF.